Sequencing of this T cell receptor beta chain was carried out in a study of T-cell reconstitution after alpha-beta-depleted transplantation in children (dated by TCRdb to 2015 to 2016). About the investigation overall: Using TCR repertoire profiling, the study quantitatively followed how T-cell immune reconstitution unfolded in children after TCRalphabeta/CD19-depleted allogeneic hematopoietic cell transplantation. General conclusions and limits of the study: The apparently early recovery of alphabetaT-cell counts about two months after transplant reportedly depended on only several hundred rapidly expanded clones that came from non-depleted graft cells. Over the following months the frequencies of hyperexpanded clones went down, and after one year T-cell counts and TCRbeta diversity were mostly credited to newly produced T cells. In some patients, the high TCRbeta diversity seen at day 60 was put down to recipient T cells and intrathymic progenitors that had survived conditioning.

As regards this clonotype: It lacks a known antigen. No qualities accompany the bases; no much larger clone lies one base away.

The treatment or condition label of this sample denotes: allogeneic hematopoietic cell transplantation with graft depleted of TCRalphabeta T cells and CD19 B cells. The transplant recipients were children given TCRalphabeta/CD19-depleted allogeneic hematopoietic cell grafts. Receptor amplification or capture employed PCR. The reads were generated on an Illumina HiSeq 2500. TCR library preparation used molecular barcoding, with unique molecular identifiers applied to normalize quantification of the TCRbeta repertoire. The public reads were run again by TCRdb, first through fastp at Q25 and then through MiXCR, and only productive beta chains were kept. Rows merge per CDR3 protein into single entries with the most common DNA and genes. The sample table contains 780,000 or so distinct CDR3 sequences; only one count was recorded for under 20% of them. The ten largest clones capture 5% of the sample. Reading from cysteine to phenylalanine, the CDR3 counts 16 amino acids. Only the CDR3 DNA stays, 48 bases, in frame from base 1. Via the germline V gene, CDR1 is KGHSH and CDR2 LQKENI. V is pruned by 1 base and J by 7 bases, leaving 12 bases of the junction without a gene match.

This receptor was taken from a male patient aged 10 to 17 who had a stem cell transplant for acute lymphoblastic leukemia, so the T cells may come from the graft donor. The sequences come from PBMCs, mostly from graft donor cells, collected 360 days after TCRalphabeta/CD19-depleted stem cell transplant. The rearranged segments are TRBV18 and TRBJ2-7; TRBD1 agrees with 8 junctional bases. The CDR3 reads as follows: CASSPLGTGGQREQYF. The DNA sequence is as follows: TGTGCCAGCTCACCACTTGGAACAGGGGGACAGAGAGAGCAGTACTTC.